Each of the 15 T cell receptor beta chains below was sequenced from the same sample in a study of shared clonotypes between healthy human individuals. Clones were sequenced by immunoSEQ multiplex PCR, and TCRdb holds only the in-frame ones, with some missing. The sample shows some 1 million clones, around 74% of them seen only once. Source material: memory CD4+ T cells sorted from blood. The subset denotes: CD45RA-negative fraction. The receptors originated from a man aged 18 to 30 in good health.

With regard to this clone: Within the sample, other DNA sequences also encode this same CDR3. The rearrangement links TRBV5-1 to TRBJ2-2; D unclear. CDR3 length: 14 residues. CDR1 is SGHRS, CDR2 YFSETQ, per germline. The V end was cut by 0 bases, the J end by 4 bases, with 7 bases between. The CDR3 bases are TGCGCCAGCAGCTTGGGGCAGAGCACCGGGGAGCTGTTTTTT. Its translation: CASSLGQSTGELFF.

A note on this clone: Germline and junction disagree at one end, which may indicate a read error. The rearrangement uses TRBV4-3 and TRBJ1-2; tentatively, D is TRBD1 (6 bases). The CDR3 covers 11 residues. CDR1 is LGHNA and CDR2 is YSLEER in the germline V gene. DNA for the CDR3: TGCGCCAGCAGCCAAGAAGGGGGTGGGCCCTTC. Translation: CASSQEGGGPF.

The CDR3 loop reads CASSPVGGYNSYNEQFF. In DNA form, the CDR3 reads TGCGCCAGCAGCCCCGTCGGCGGCTACAACTCCTACAATGAGCAGTTCTTC. The chain recombines TRBV5-1 with TRBJ2-1; D unresolved. The CDR3 is 17 amino acids. The V gene's germline CDR1 is SGHRS and CDR2 YFSETQ. Between the trimmed V and J ends, which lost 4 bases and 0 bases, there was a span of 17 bases.

J is TRBJ1-6 and V is TRBV30, with TRBD1 matching 7 bases. V shed 3 bases and J 8 bases; nucleotides not matched to a gene: 4. CDR1 and CDR2 from the germline V gene are GTSNPN and SVGIG (reference sequence). The CDR3 extends over 13 amino acids. The CDR3 here is CAWRLDRDSPLHF. DNA of the CDR3: TGTGCCTGGAGGCTTGACAGGGATTCACCCCTCCACTTT. Full variable domain (outside the CDR3, taken from reference TRBV30 and TRBJ1-6): SQTIHQWPATLVQPVGSPLSLECTVEGTSNPNLYWYRQAAGRGLQLLFYSVGIGQISSEVPQNLSASRPQDRQFILSSKKLLLSDSGFYLCAWRLDRDSPLHFGNGTRLTVT.

This clone was observed a handful of times. V is TRBV6-1 and J is TRBJ1-4; a possible D gene is TRBD1 (5 bases). The germline gives CDR1 MNHNS, CDR2 SASEGT. CDR3 size: 17 residues. V gave up 0 bases and J gave up 0 bases, with 11 bases separating them. For the CDR3, the DNA is TGTGCCAGCAGTGAAGCTCCCCCAGGGTCAACTAATGAAAAACTGTTTTTT. It translates to CASSEAPPGSTNEKLFF.

The chain recombines TRBV2 with TRBJ2-5; 11 bases line up with TRBD1. V was clipped by 8 bases and J by 5 bases; unmatched bases: 7. This CDR3 comprises 14 residues. Per germline, CDR1 SNHLY and CDR2 FYNNEI. DNA of the CDR3: TGTGCCAGCGGCGGACAGGGGGCGGGGGAGACCCAGTACTTC. It codes for CASGGQGAGETQYF.

V is TRBV4-2 and J is TRBJ2-1, with D possibly called TRBD1 or TRBD2 (5 bases each). V lost 1 base and J 9 bases, leaving 16 bases between the germline ends. This CDR3 has 15 residues. In germline, CDR1 is LGHNA, CDR2 YNFKEQ. CDR3 DNA: TGTGCCAGCAGCCAAGGGGGCGTTGGGGGTCCTGAGCAGTTCTTC. Protein product: CASSQGGVGGPEQFF.

The chain recombines TRBV7-2 with TRBJ1-2; the D gene is possibly TRBD1 (5 bases). Germline V gene sequence: CDR1 SGHTA, CDR2 FQGNSA. Trimming removed 7 bases at V and 8 bases at J, with 17 bases between. The CDR3 consists of 13 residues. The CDR3 nucleotides read TGTGCCAGCACTTATTATCAGGGCCGGGGCTACACCTTC. Translated: CASTYYQGRGYTF. Combining the CDR3 with reference TRBV7-2 and TRBJ1-2 gives the whole variable domain GAGVSQSPSNKVTEKGKDVELRCDPISGHTALYWYRQSLGQGLEFLIYFQGNSAPDKSGLPSDRFSAERTGGSVSTLTIQRTQQEDSAVYLCASTYYQGRGYTFGSGTRLTVV.

The gene calls are TRBV6-5 and TRBJ2-5; D assignment may be TRBD1 or TRBD2 (6 bases each). CDR1 and CDR2 from the germline V gene are MNHEY and SVGAGI. Trimming pared 11 bases from V and 4 bases from J, leaving 17 bases between. The CDR3 has 13 amino acids. The CDR3 sequence: CAHHGGPGETQYF. For the CDR3, the DNA is TGTGCCCACCACGGGGGCCCGGGAGAGACCCAGTACTTC.

The chain employs TRBV18 and TRBJ1-3; no reliable D call. Per the germline V gene, CDR1 is KGHSH and CDR2 is LQKENI. The CDR3 consists of 14 residues. Trimming removed 2 bases from V and 4 bases from J, with 9 bases in between. DNA for the CDR3: TGTGCCAGCTCACCAACGTTGGCCGGAAACACCATATATTTT. Translation gives CASSPTLAGNTIYF.

The chain couples TRBV12-5 to TRBJ1-2; the match to TRBD1 covers 7 bases. The CDR3 loop spans 13 amino acids. The ends lost 6 bases at V and 8 bases at J; junction bases unmatched: 9. Germline V gives CDR1 LGHNT, CDR2 FRNRAP. The CDR3: CASGPGQVDGYTF. Here the CDR3 DNA reads TGTGCTAGTGGGCCCGGACAGGTGGACGGCTACACCTTC.

This clone was seen a single time. This sequence joins TRBV27 and TRBJ2-7, with D perhaps matching TRBD1 (6 bases). CDR3 length: 12 amino acids. V lost 6 bases, J lost 11 bases, and 17 bases lay in between. Looked up from germline, CDR1 is MNHEY and CDR2 is SMNVEV (reference sequence). The CDR3 region has the DNA TGTGCCAGCAGGACAGGAACAGGTCATGAGTACTTC. Protein: CASRTGTGHEYF.

The chain combines TRBV18 with TRBJ2-3; TRBD2 matches at 9 bases. V lost 2 bases to trimming and J lost 5 bases; unmatched junction nucleotides: 2. Germline V CDR1 and CDR2: KGHSH, LQKENI. The CDR3 has 14 residues. Written as DNA, the CDR3 is TGTGCCAGCTCACCAGCGGGAGGGAGAGATACGCAGTATTTT. This encodes CASSPAGGRDTQYF.

The V and J genes are TRBV9 and TRBJ2-5; 8 bases are shared with TRBD2. Germline trimming cut 0 bases from V and 2 bases from J; bases unmatched to any gene: 12. From germline, CDR1 is SGDLS and CDR2 YYNGEE. This CDR3 spans 18 amino acids. CDR3 in amino acids: CASSVGAGVEGIQETQYF. CDR3 coding DNA: TGTGCCAGCAGCGTAGGAGCGGGGGTGGAGGGCATTCAAGAGACCCAGTACTTC. The full variable domain, its missing parts supplied by reference TRBV9 and TRBJ2-5, is DSGVTQTPKHLITATGQRVTLRCSPRSGDLSVYWYQQSLDQGLQFLIQYYNGEERAKGNILERFSAQQFPDLHSELNLSSLELGDSALYFCASSVGAGVEGIQETQYFGPGTRLLVL.

The CDR3 DNA reads TGTGCCAGCAGTGTTGGCGGGAGTGAAACAGATACGCAGTATTTT. Protein: CASSVGGSETDTQYF. The chain recombines TRBV6-4 with TRBJ2-3; 7 bases align to TRBD2. The CDR3 has 15 residues. Trimming took 4 bases from V and 3 from J; bases not matched to a gene: 7. The germline V gene has CDR1 MRHNA and CDR2 SNTAGT.